This T cell receptor (beta chain) was retrieved from a study of cytomegalovirus exposure and HLA in healthy donors. V lost 2 bases and J lost 4, with 9 bases in between. Looked up from germline, CDR1 is LGHNT and CDR2 is FRNRAP. The CDR3 loop spans 13 amino acids. This clone was seen once. Repertoires were generated with immunoSEQ multiplex PCR, while TCRdb's copy carries only in-frame clones and drops some. The sample includes some 150,000 clones, about 89% of them seen just once. Sequencing input: PBMCs. The receptor's source is a woman aged 18-29 years in good health and CMV-seropositive. The rearrangement uses TRBV12-5 and TRBJ2-7, with a possible D match to TRBD1 (6 bases). The CDR3 region is CASGLPTGYEQYF. DNA for the CDR3: TGTGCTAGTGGTTTGCCCACAGGGTACGAGCAGTACTTC.